A single sample is the source of the 18 T cell receptor beta chains below, sequenced in a study of T cells in Graves' hyperthyroidism and ophthalmopathy. From RNA transcripts, TCR beta CDR3 regions were amplified. During a first-round RT-PCR of the TCR CDR3, the HTBI primer set was used. TCRdb reanalysed the multiplex PCR reads using MiXCR and keeps one entry per CDR3 protein. The sample includes approximately 610,000 distinct CDR3 sequences, 16% of them seen just once. What was sequenced was blood. The receptor source for this set is a woman younger than 30 with Graves' hyperthyroidism.

Turning to this clonotype: A much larger clone sits a single nucleotide away, making a read error possible. The chain has TRBV29-1 and TRBJ1-1, with 7 positions matching TRBD1. CDR1 SQVTM and CDR2 ANQGSEA come from the germline V gene. Trimming at V came to 3 bases and at J to 0 bases, leaving 4 bases not matched to a gene. The CDR3 is made up of 14 amino acids. CDR3 residues: CSVDDRAMNTEAFF. CDR3 DNA sequence: TGCAGCGTTGACGACAGGGCCATGAACACTGAAGCTTTCTTT.

This clonotype has more than one count but fewer than ten. V usage is TRBV10-1 and J usage is TRBJ1-1; D remains ambiguous. V lost 3 bases, J lost 8 bases, and 7 bases lay in between. Germline V gives CDR1 WNHNN, CDR2 SYGVQD (reference sequence). The CDR3 runs 11 residues. CDR3 sequence: CASSDSLEAFF. The CDR3 DNA reads as TGCGCCAGCAGTGACTCGCTCGAAGCTTTCTTT.

This chain joins TRBV6-1 and TRBJ1-5; 7 nucleotides line up with TRBD1. The CDR3 sequence is 12 residues long. The germline gives CDR1 MNHNS, CDR2 SASEGT. J was trimmed by 5 bases and V by 10 bases; bases with no gene match: 5. CDR3 DNA sequence: TGTGCCATCCGGGACAGCCATCAGCCCCAGCATTTT. Translation: CAIRDSHQPQHF.

The chain recombines TRBV10-3 with TRBJ1-5; 8 bases match TRBD1. The CDR3 has 15 amino acids. The germline CDR1 and CDR2 sequences are ENHRY and SYGVKD. Unmatched junction bases numbered 11, after V lost 8 bases and J lost 5 bases. DNA of the CDR3: TGTGCCATCCGCCCTACAGGGGGAATAGATCAGCCCCAGCATTTT. It yields the protein CAIRPTGGIDQPQHF.

There are a few counts of this clonotype. The rearrangement uses TRBV14 and TRBJ2-2, with 11 bases that match TRBD2. In germline, CDR1 is SGHDN, CDR2 FVKESK. The length of the CDR3 is 17 residues. Losses at the gene ends were 2 bases for V and 3 bases for J; bases not matched to a gene: 5. CDR3 nucleotides: TGTGCCAGCAGCCAACTCGGGACTAGCGGCTACACCGGGGAGCTGTTTTTT. It codes for CASSQLGTSGYTGELFF.

The sample holds many counts of this clonotype. The rearrangement joins TRBV29-1 to TRBJ2-7, with D perhaps matching TRBD1 or TRBD2 (5 bases each). V gave up 5 bases and J gave up 0 bases, with 14 bases separating them. In germline, CDR1 is SQVTM, CDR2 ANQGSEA. The CDR3 consists of 14 residues. The CDR3 loop is CSVQGLLGSYEQYF. In nucleotides, the CDR3 is TGCAGCGTTCAGGGCCTACTAGGCTCCTACGAGCAGTACTTC.

The chain links TRBV4-2 to TRBJ2-1, with 9 bases that match TRBD2. V was pared by 1 base and J by 1 base, with 11 bases of the junction left unmatched. The CDR3 is 19 amino acids. CDR1 is LGHNA, CDR2 YNFKEQ, per germline. CDR3 sequence (DNA): TGTGCCAGCAGCCAAGGGGTTAGCGGGAGTATTAGGTCCTACAATGAGCAGTTCTTC. It encodes CASSQGVSGSIRSYNEQFF.

This clonotype was recorded many times. J is TRBJ2-1 and V is TRBV14; D gene uncertain. From germline, CDR1 is SGHDN and CDR2 FVKESK. The ends were cut back, 4 bases at V and 0 bases at J, with 10 bases in the middle. The CDR3 contains 15 residues. The CDR3 reads CASSLHVLSYNEQFF. The CDR3 DNA reads TGTGCCAGCAGCCTTCACGTCCTCTCCTACAATGAGCAGTTCTTC.

This clonotype was seen a handful of times. The V and J genes are TRBV20-1 and TRBJ2-1; TRBD2 matches 11 bases. After removal of 0 bases from V and 7 bases from J, the junction contained 5 bases not matched to a gene. The germline gives CDR1 DFQATT, CDR2 SNEGSKA (reference sequence). The CDR3 is 15 amino acids. This CDR3 is CSARDRSGGANEQFF. CDR3 in DNA: TGCAGTGCTAGAGATCGTAGCGGGGGGGCGAATGAGCAGTTCTTC.

This clonotype has ten or more counts. The rearrangement uses TRBV10-3 and TRBJ2-7; 10 nucleotides line up with TRBD2. Germline assignment: CDR1 ENHRY and CDR2 SYGVKD. V trimming: 6 bases; J trimming: 3 bases; junction bases outside the gene matches: 8. This CDR3 spans 15 amino acids. CDR3 coding DNA: TGTGCCATCAGCCGCGGGACTAGCGACTTCTACGAGCAGTACTTC. Its protein product is CAISRGTSDFYEQYF.

The chain couples TRBV20-1 to TRBJ2-3; 13 nucleotides match TRBD2. Trimming at V came to 1 base and at J to 2 bases, leaving 3 bases not matched to a gene. Looked up from germline, CDR1 is DFQATT and CDR2 is SNEGSKA (reference sequence). The length of the CDR3 is 16 residues. This CDR3 is CSARVLAGGHTDTQYF. In DNA form, the CDR3 reads TGCAGTGCTAGAGTACTAGCGGGGGGGCACACAGATACGCAGTATTTT.

The gene calls are TRBV18 and TRBJ2-1; 13 bases agree with TRBD2. The CDR3 has 18 residues. CDR1 and CDR2 from the germline V gene are KGHSH and LQKENI. The junction had 3 bases not matched to a gene; V was cut back by 1 base and J by 0 bases. This CDR3 reads CASSPRTSGGISYNEQFF. CDR3 DNA: TGTGCCAGCTCACCACGGACTAGCGGGGGTATCTCCTACAATGAGCAGTTCTTC.

There are a few counts of this clonotype. The chain has TRBV6-6 and TRBJ1-2, with TRBD1 identical over 7 bases. Unmatched junction bases numbered 10, after V lost 0 bases and J lost 3 bases. Germline V gene lookup returns CDR1 MNHNY and CDR2 SVGAGI (reference sequence). This CDR3 is 17 amino acids long. DNA for the CDR3: TGTGCCAGCAGTTACTCCTACAGGGGATACTTCGACTATGGCTACACCTTC. Its translation is CASSYSYRGYFDYGYTF.

This clonotype was observed at least ten times. This sequence joins TRBV20-1 and TRBJ2-1, with 8 bases matching TRBD2. Germline lookup yields CDR1 DFQATT and CDR2 SNEGSKA (reference sequence). V was clipped by 6 bases and J by 5 bases; unmatched bases: 15. CDR3 size: 16 residues. The chain's CDR3 is CSASRGGLGHNNEQFF. CDR3 nucleotides: TGCAGTGCCTCACGGGGGGGGCTAGGGCACAACAATGAGCAGTTCTTC.

This clonotype was seen a handful of times. The genes are TRBV14 and TRBJ2-3, with 8 bases aligning to TRBD2. V shed 3 bases and J 5 bases; nucleotides not matched to a gene: 13. The CDR3 is 17 residues long. Germline CDR1 and CDR2: SGHDN and FVKESK. CDR3 in DNA: TGTGCCAGCAGCCACCTTGTGGGTCTAGCGGGCGGAGATACGCAGTATTTT. This sequence encodes CASSHLVGLAGGDTQYF. Full variable domain (remainder filled in from reference TRBV14 and TRBJ2-3): EAGVTQFPSHSVIEKGQTVTLRCDPISGHDNLYWYRRVMGKEIKFLLHFVKESKQDESGMPNNRFLAERTGGTYSTLKVQPAELEDSGVYFCASSHLVGLAGGDTQYFGPGTRLTVL.

This clonotype was recorded once. This chain uses TRBV11-2 with TRBJ1-6; D perhaps matches TRBD1 (5 bases). CDR3 length equals 14 residues. Trimming took 1 base from V and 9 from J, leaving 10 bases between them. Germline V gene data show CDR1 as SGHAT and CDR2 as FQNNGV. DNA of the CDR3: TGTGCCAGCAGCTTAGTGGAGGGGATTTCACCCCTCCACTTT. The encoded protein is CASSLVEGISPLHF.

V gene TRBV6-9 combines with J gene TRBJ2-1; 7 nucleotides align to TRBD2. The CDR3 totals 18 residues. After removal of 3 bases from V and 1 base from J, the junction contained 12 bases not matched to a gene. CDR1 MNHGY and CDR2 SVAAGI come from the germline V gene. The CDR3 DNA reads as TGTGCCAGCAGTTACTTGGTAGTAGCGGGTGGATCCTACAATGAGCAGTTCTTC. Residues: CASSYLVVAGGSYNEQFF.

This clonotype appeared many times. The CDR3 reads CASSYITGDTQYF. In nucleotides, the CDR3 is TGTGCCAGCAGTTACATAACCGGGGATACGCAGTATTTT. The rearrangement links TRBV6-2 or TRBV6-3 to TRBJ2-3; D unresolved. The length of the CDR3 is 13 residues. Germline V gene sequence: CDR1 MNHEY, CDR2 SVGEGT. V lost 2 bases to trimming and J lost 6 bases, with 9 bases between them.